Below, 29 T cell receptor beta chains from the same sample are listed, as sequenced in a study of blood T cell repertoires in COVID-19. Profiling relied on immunoSEQ multiplex PCR, and the TCRdb table lists in-frame clones only, not all of them. The sample contains some 200,000 clones, roughly 88% of which appear only once. Sequenced input: peripheral blood. The receptors come from a man aged 50 or older with active or convalescent COVID-19.

The chain joins TRBV7-2 to TRBJ2-1, with 9 bases lining up with TRBD2. CDR3 length equals 16 residues. V was pared by 3 bases and J by 7 bases, with 10 bases of the junction left unmatched. Per germline, CDR1 SGHTA and CDR2 FQGNSA. The DNA for the CDR3 is TGTGCCAGCAGCTTTGGCTCGGCGGGGGGGCTTAATGAGCAGTTCTTC. It translates to CASSFGSAGGLNEQFF.

This chain connects TRBV28 to TRBJ1-2, with TRBD1 as a possible D gene (5 bases). Trimming removed 6 bases at V and 1 base at J, with 12 bases between. The V gene's germline CDR1 is MDHEN and CDR2 SYDVKM. The CDR3 sequence is 14 residues long. This chain's CDR3 is CASSLTTVNYGYTF. The CDR3 DNA reads as TGTGCCAGCAGCCTTACGACAGTTAACTATGGCTACACCTTC.

V is TRBV6-2 or TRBV6-3 and J is TRBJ2-3, with D possibly being TRBD2 (6 bases). The CDR3 spans 17 residues. Trimming stripped 5 bases from V and 0 bases from J, with 18 bases between. Germline lookup yields CDR1 MNHEY and CDR2 SVGEGT. This chain's CDR3 is CASSPQIPLASTDTQYF. The CDR3 DNA sequence: TGTGCCAGCAGTCCCCAAATCCCACTAGCAAGCACAGATACGCAGTATTTT.

Comments on this clone: Germline is not matched at one junction end, which may reflect a read error. The chain is built from TRBV2 and TRBJ1-4; D is unresolved. The germline V gene has CDR1 SNHLY and CDR2 FYNNEI. This CDR3 has 14 residues. CDR3 sequence (DNA): TGTGCCAGCAGTCCGATCCGAACTCATGAAAAACTGTTTTTT. Protein product: CASSPIRTHEKLFF. The entire variable domain, with the rest obtained from reference TRBV2 and TRBJ1-4, is as follows: EPEVTQTPSHQVTQMGQEVILRCVPISNHLYFYWYRQILGQKVEFLVSFYNNEISEKSEIFDDQFSVERPDGSNFTLKIRSTKLEDSAMYFCASSPIRTHEKLFFGSGTQLSVL.

The chain has TRBV12-3 or TRBV12-4 and TRBJ2-5; D may be TRBD2 (5 bases). The CDR3 is 13 residues long. Trimming took 3 bases from V and 5 from J, leaving 10 bases between them. The CDR3 sequence: CASSFGRGETQYF. DNA of the CDR3: TGTGCCAGCAGTTTTGGGAGAGGGGAGACCCAGTACTTC.

The V and J genes are TRBV28 and TRBJ2-1; 12 bases fit TRBD2. Germline V gives CDR1 MDHEN, CDR2 SYDVKM. This CDR3 comprises 15 residues. J lost 7 bases, V lost 5 bases, and 6 bases had no gene match. CDR3 residues: CASSLRLAGVNEQFF. CDR3 nucleotide sequence: TGTGCCAGCAGTCTTCGACTAGCGGGAGTTAATGAGCAGTTCTTC.

V is TRBV12-3 or TRBV12-4 and J is TRBJ1-2; TRBD1 matches at 7 bases. The V and J ends lost 8 bases and 8 bases, in that order; junction bases with no gene match: 5. The CDR3 is made up of 11 amino acids. The CDR3 sequence is CASSRGLGYTF. The CDR3 DNA reads TGTGCCAGCTCTAGGGGGCTAGGCTACACCTTC.

The chain recombines TRBV6-2 or TRBV6-3 with TRBJ2-3; 11 bases match TRBD2. This CDR3 has 18 amino acids. J was trimmed by 12 bases and V by 6 bases; bases with no gene match: 23. CDR1 MNHEY and CDR2 SVGEGT come from the germline V gene. CDR3 bases: TGTGCCAGCAGCTCCTCCCTCATTTTAGCGGGGGGGCATGATAGACAGTATTTT. It is translated as CASSSSLILAGGHDRQYF.

The chain combines TRBV4-1 with TRBJ1-1, with D possibly being TRBD1 (6 bases). In germline, CDR1 is MGHRA, CDR2 YSYEKL. Trimming pared 1 base from V and 5 bases from J, leaving 14 bases between. CDR3 length: 15 amino acids. CDR3 sequence reads: CASSQGTGRKTEAFF. The CDR3 DNA reads as TGCGCCAGCAGCCAAGGTACAGGGCGGAAAACTGAAGCTTTCTTT.

This clone has just one count. J is TRBJ2-1 and V is TRBV11-2; D unclear. This CDR3 has 16 residues. Germline V lookup: CDR1 SGHAT, CDR2 FQNNGV. V dropped 1 base and J dropped 0 bases, with 10 bases sitting between them. The CDR3 loop is CASSLGQTNSYNEQFF. The DNA of the CDR3 is TGTGCCAGCAGCTTAGGGCAAACCAACTCCTACAATGAGCAGTTCTTC.

V usage is TRBV10-3 and J usage is TRBJ2-1; TRBD1 agrees at 8 bases. This CDR3 contains 16 residues. The germline V gene encodes CDR1 ENHRY and CDR2 SYGVKD. J lost 8 bases, V lost 0 bases, and 9 bases had no gene match. The CDR3, as DNA: TGTGCCATCAGTGAGTCGTTGGCAGGGGGCAAGGATGAGCAGTTCTTC. Translation: CAISESLAGGKDEQFF.

This chain connects TRBV6-2 or TRBV6-3 to TRBJ1-2; unclear D gene. The V and J ends lost 0 bases and 0 bases respectively, with 5 bases between them. The CDR3 is made up of 14 amino acids. Germline CDR1 is MNHEY and CDR2 is SVGEGT. The CDR3 here is CASSYSATNYGYTF. The CDR3 DNA follows: TGTGCCAGCAGTTACTCGGCCACTAACTATGGCTACACCTTC.

For the CDR3, the DNA is TGCGCCAGCAGCATGGGACTAGTGAAGTCGGGTGAGACCCAGTACTTC. It encodes CASSMGLVKSGETQYF. The gene calls are TRBV5-1 and TRBJ2-5, with 8 nucleotides matching TRBD2. The CDR3 consists of 16 residues. Germline V gene lookup returns CDR1 SGHRS and CDR2 YFSETQ. The J segment lost 5 bases and the V segment lost 4 bases, leaving 13 bases of the junction unmatched.

The chain links TRBV19 to TRBJ1-5; D remains ambiguous. V dropped 7 bases and J dropped 4 bases, with 8 bases sitting between them. CDR3 length: 12 amino acids. Germline V gives CDR1 LNHDA, CDR2 SQIVND (reference sequence). This CDR3 reads CASIGVNQPQHF. CDR3 DNA sequence: TGTGCCAGTATCGGGGTTAATCAGCCCCAGCATTTT. Together with reference TRBV19 and TRBJ1-5, the CDR3 gives the full variable domain: DGGITQSPKYLFRKEGQNVTLSCEQNLNHDAMYWYRQDPGQGLRLIYYSQIVNDFQKGDIAEGYSVSREKKESFPLTVTSAQKNPTAFYLCASIGVNQPQHFGDGTRLSIL.

As DNA, the CDR3 is TGTGCCAGCAGCTTACAGGGCCAAACCGGGGAGCTGTTTTTT. This gives the protein CASSLQGQTGELFF. The chain joins TRBV5-6 to TRBJ2-2; maybe TRBD1 (6 bases). Trimming stripped 2 bases from V and 5 bases from J, with 10 bases between. The CDR3 covers 14 residues. Germline CDR1 and CDR2: SGHDT and YYEEEE.

This clone has a single count. V gene TRBV5-1 combines with J gene TRBJ1-1, with 7 nucleotides matching TRBD1. This CDR3 spans 14 amino acids. Per germline, CDR1 SGHRS and CDR2 YFSETQ. Germline trimming cut 4 bases from V and 4 bases from J; bases unmatched to any gene: 7. The CDR3 protein is CASSPGSGGTEAFF. In DNA form, the CDR3 reads TGCGCCAGCAGCCCTGGGTCAGGGGGCACTGAAGCTTTCTTT.

A note on this clone: No DNA is shown, since the ends of the CDR3 on it are uncertain; the CDR3 is the one TCRdb lists. The chain uses TRBV24-1 and TRBJ1-1. CDR1 and CDR2 (germline): KGHDR, SFDVKD. The CDR3 adds up to 17 amino acids, both ends counted. CDR3 residues: CATSDLERDDVNTEAFF.

The V call is TRBV5-6, the J call TRBJ2-7, with TRBD2 as a possible D gene (6 bases). The CDR3 has 14 amino acids. Germline CDR1 SGHDT, CDR2 YYEEEE. The ends were cut back, 6 bases at V and 0 bases at J, with 13 bases in the middle. CDR3 sequence reads: CASNAGTFSYEQYF. DNA of the CDR3: TGTGCCAGCAACGCCGGGACTTTCTCCTACGAGCAGTACTTC.

This clone was observed a handful of times. The genes are TRBV5-1 and TRBJ1-3; D gene ambiguous. CDR3 length: 13 residues. Per the germline V gene, CDR1 is SGHRS and CDR2 is YFSETQ. Trimming cost V 4 bases and J 1 base, with 6 bases left between them. The CDR3 nucleotides are TGCGCCAGCAGCCAAATTTCTGGAAACACCATATATTTT. Translation gives CASSQISGNTIYF.

This clone was picked up a small number of times. The rearrangement joins TRBV11-2 to TRBJ2-7, with D perhaps TRBD2 (6 bases). Per the germline V gene, CDR1 is SGHAT and CDR2 is FQNNGV. This CDR3 is built from 17 residues. V lost 0 bases and J 3 bases, leaving 18 bases between the germline ends. The DNA of the CDR3 is TGTGCCAGCAGCTTAGATTGGGGAGCGGGCAGCCTCTACGAGCAGTACGTC. It encodes CASSLDWGAGSLYEQYV.

Here the CDR3 reads CASSITWNYGYTF. CDR3 sequence (DNA): TGTGCCAGTAGTATTACTTGGAACTATGGCTACACCTTC. The chain has TRBV19 and TRBJ1-2, with D hard to call. The germline V gene encodes CDR1 LNHDA and CDR2 SQIVND (reference sequence). The CDR3 sequence is 13 residues long. V dropped 3 bases and J dropped 2 bases, with 7 bases sitting between them.

Concerning this clone itself: This sample also contains other DNA sequences that code for the same CDR3. This chain uses TRBV19 with TRBJ2-3; the D is unclear. The germline gives CDR1 LNHDA, CDR2 SQIVND (reference sequence). V lost 4 bases to trimming and J lost 2 bases, with 4 bases between them. The CDR3 is 12 amino acids. The CDR3 loop reads CASSTSTDTQYF. The CDR3, as DNA: TGTGCCAGTAGTACATCCACAGATACGCAGTATTTT.

The genes are TRBV12-3 or TRBV12-4 and TRBJ1-5, with D possibly TRBD1 on 6 matching bases. The ends were cut back, 5 bases at V and 9 bases at J, with 11 bases in the middle. This CDR3 comprises 12 residues. CDR3 protein: CASSRGAGPQHF. CDR3 sequence (DNA): TGTGCCAGCAGTCGGGGGGCCGGGCCCCAGCATTTT.

The V call is TRBV2, the J call TRBJ1-1; no reliable D call. V lost 2 bases, J lost 5 bases, and 12 bases lay in between. The CDR3 is made up of 14 amino acids. Germline V gives CDR1 SNHLY, CDR2 FYNNEI. CDR3 nucleotide sequence: TGTGCCAGCAGTGAAATGGTAGGGAGTACTGAAGCTTTCTTT. Amino acid sequence: CASSEMVGSTEAFF.

The V and J genes are TRBV2 and TRBJ2-1; TRBD2 aligns across 13 bases. V lost 5 bases, J lost 8 bases, and 6 bases stayed unmatched. The germline gives CDR1 SNHLY, CDR2 FYNNEI. The CDR3 covers 15 residues. The CDR3 sequence: CASSWTSGRLYEQFF. The CDR3 DNA is TGTGCCAGCAGTTGGACTAGCGGGAGATTGTATGAGCAGTTCTTC.

The chain is built from TRBV27 and TRBJ2-7; TRBD2 might be the D (6 bases). This CDR3 region has 14 residues. The V end lost 5 bases, the J end lost 2 bases, and 13 bases lay between the germline ends. In germline, CDR1 is MNHEY, CDR2 SMNVEV (reference sequence). Written as DNA, the CDR3 is TGTGCCAGCAGTGCGAGGCTAGCGACCTACGAGCAGTACTTC. Translated: CASSARLATYEQYF.

The gene calls are TRBV27 and TRBJ2-3; TRBD1 agrees at 7 bases. Germline V lookup: CDR1 MNHEY, CDR2 SMNVEV (reference sequence). The V and J ends lost 6 bases and 6 bases, in that order; junction bases with no gene match: 12. The CDR3 runs 15 residues. In DNA, the CDR3 is TGTGCCAGCAGGCCCTTGACAGGGCTCGGGGATACGCAGTATTTT. Residues: CASRPLTGLGDTQYF.

The V call is TRBV6-5, the J call TRBJ2-1; D is unresolved. V was clipped by 0 bases and J by 5 bases, with 5 bases between them. Germline V CDR1 and CDR2: MNHEY, SVGAGI. This CDR3 contains 13 residues. The CDR3 nucleotides read TGTGCCAGCAGTTACTCGCGCCACAATGAGCAGTTCTTC. Translation gives CASSYSRHNEQFF.

This clone was seen more than once but under ten times. The J gene is TRBJ2-1, the V gene TRBV4-3; 16 bases match TRBD2. CDR1 is LGHNA and CDR2 is YSLEER in the germline V gene. Losses at the gene ends were 3 bases for V and 7 bases for J; bases not matched to a gene: 0. The CDR3 extends over 15 amino acids. Here the CDR3 DNA reads TGCGCCAGCAGCCAGGGACTAGCGGGAGGGAATGAGCAGTTCTTC. Protein sequence: CASSQGLAGGNEQFF.